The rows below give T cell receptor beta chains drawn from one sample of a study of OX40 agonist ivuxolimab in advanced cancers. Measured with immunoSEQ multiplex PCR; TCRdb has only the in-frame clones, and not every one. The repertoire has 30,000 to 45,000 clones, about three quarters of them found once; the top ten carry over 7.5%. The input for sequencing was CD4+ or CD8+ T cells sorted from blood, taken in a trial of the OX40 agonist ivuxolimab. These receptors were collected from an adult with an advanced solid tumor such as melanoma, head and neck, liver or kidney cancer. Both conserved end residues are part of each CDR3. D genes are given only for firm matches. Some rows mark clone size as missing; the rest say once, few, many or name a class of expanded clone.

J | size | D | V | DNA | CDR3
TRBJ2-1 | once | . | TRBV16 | TGTGCCAGCAGCCGGGACTCCAATGAGCAGTTCTTC | CASSRDSNEQFF
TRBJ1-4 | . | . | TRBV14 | TGTGCCAGCAGCCTAGCAGGGACCGCGAATGAAAAACTGTTTTTT | CASSLAGTANEKLFF
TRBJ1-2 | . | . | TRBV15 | TGTGCCACCAGCACCTTTAGGACGGATATCTATGGCTACACCTTC | CATSTFRTDIYGYTF
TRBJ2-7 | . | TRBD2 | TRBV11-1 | TGTGCCAGCAGCTCAGCGGGAGGGCCGGGCGAGCAGTACTTC | CASSSAGGPGEQYF
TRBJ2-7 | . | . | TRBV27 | TGTGCCAGCAGTTTATCTAAGGGTAACGTCCACGAGCAGTACTTC | CASSLSKGNVHEQYF
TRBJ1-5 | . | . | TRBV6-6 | TGTGCCAGCAGCTCGGTGGAAAATCAGCCCCAGCATTTT | CASSSVENQPQHF
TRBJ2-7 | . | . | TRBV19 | TGTGCCAGTAGTATTCCCCACCCTCCCTACGAGCAGTACTTC | CASSIPHPPYEQYF
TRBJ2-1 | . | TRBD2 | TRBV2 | TGTGCCAGCAGTGAATTGGCCCTCGGAGCGGGAAGTTCCCATGAGCAGTTCTTC | CASSELALGAGSSHEQFF
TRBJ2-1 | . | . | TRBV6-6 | TGTGCCAGCAGCCCCAGGGAGAACCTGAATGAGCAGTTCTTC | CASSPRENLNEQFF
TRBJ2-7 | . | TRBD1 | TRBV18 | TGTGCCAGCTCATTCACAGGGGGCGACTACGAGCAGTACTTC | CASSFTGGDYEQYF
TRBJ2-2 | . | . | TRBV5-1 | TGCGCCAGCAGCTGGGACTCTTACACCGGGGAGCTGTTTTTT | CASSWDSYTGELFF
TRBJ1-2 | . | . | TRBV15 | TGTGCCACCAGCCCCGATCGTCCGGGGGGGAACTATGGCTACACCTTC | CATSPDRPGGNYGYTF
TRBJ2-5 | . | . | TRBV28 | TGTGCCAGCAGTTTATCGCCCTCTTCTCAGACCCAGTACTTC | CASSLSPSSQTQYF
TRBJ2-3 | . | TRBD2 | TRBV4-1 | TGCGCCAGCAGCCCATTCGGATCCAGCGGGGGGGCTACGTGGCAGTATTTT | CASSPFGSSGGATWQYF
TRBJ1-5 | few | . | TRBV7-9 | TGTGCCAGCAGCTTCGGGCTGGGACCGCCTCAGCCCCAGCATTTT | CASSFGLGPPQPQHF
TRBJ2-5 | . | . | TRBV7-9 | TGTGCCAGCAGCTTAGAACCGGGACGGAAGCCGGCCCAGTACTTC | CASSLEPGRKPAQYF
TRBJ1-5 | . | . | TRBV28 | TGTGCCAGCAGTTACCAGGGGAGCAGCAATCAGCCCCAGCATTTT | CASSYQGSSNQPQHF
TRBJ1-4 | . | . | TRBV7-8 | TGTGCCAGCAGCTTAGCGAATGAAAAACTGTTTTTT | CASSLANEKLFF
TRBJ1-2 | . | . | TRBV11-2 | TGTGCCAGCAGCTCTTACCAGGGTTGGTATGGCTACACCTTC | CASSSYQGWYGYTF